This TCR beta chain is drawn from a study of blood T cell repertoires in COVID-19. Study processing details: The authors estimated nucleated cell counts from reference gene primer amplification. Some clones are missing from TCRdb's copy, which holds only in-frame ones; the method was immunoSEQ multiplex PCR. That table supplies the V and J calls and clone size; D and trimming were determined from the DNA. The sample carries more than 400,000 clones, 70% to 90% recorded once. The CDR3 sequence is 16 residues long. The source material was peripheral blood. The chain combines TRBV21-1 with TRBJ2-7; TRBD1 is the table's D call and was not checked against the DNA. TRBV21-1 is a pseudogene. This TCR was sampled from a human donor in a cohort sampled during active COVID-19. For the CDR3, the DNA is TGTGCCAGCAGCAAAAGTCTCAGACAGGGGGCTTACGAGCAGTACTTC. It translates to CASSKSLRQGAYEQYF.